Listed below are T cell receptor beta chains from one sample, sequenced in a study of siplizumab effects on memory and regulatory T cells. The assay was immunoSEQ multiplex PCR, and TCRdb's table has in-frame clones only and misses some. The data contain 75,000 to 100,000 clones, approximately 93% of them singletons. The sequenced sample consisted of non-Treg CD4+ T cells sorted from blood. These TCRs come from a human donor in good health. Each CDR3 is given with its conserved first and last residue. The D gene is left open where the match is weak. Expanded clones get a size class; other rows say once, few or many, or leave the size out.

clone_size	d_call	v_call	j_call	cdr3_nt	cdr3_aa
NA	NA	TRBV5-1	TRBJ2-3	TGCGCCAGCAGCTTCGACAAGTACACAGATACGCAGTATTTT	CASSFDKYTDTQYF
once	TRBD2	TRBV9	TRBJ2-3	TGTGCCAGCAGCGTAGAGGACCTAGCGGGGGGGGGCACAGATACGCAGTATTTT	CASSVEDLAGGGTDTQYF
NA	NA	TRBV7-2	TRBJ1-2	TGTGCCAGCAGCTTAGAGATCAATAGCTATGGCTACACCTTC	CASSLEINSYGYTF
NA	NA	TRBV18	TRBJ1-1	TGTGCCAGCTCACCCCAGGGGTTAAACACTGAAGCTTTCTTT	CASSPQGLNTEAFF
NA	NA	TRBV7-3	TRBJ2-2	TGTGCCAGCAGCTTACGACAGAACACCGGGGAGCTGTTTTTT	CASSLRQNTGELFF
NA	NA	TRBV9	TRBJ2-5	TGTGCCAGCAGCCCTGGGGGGTCGGGGACCGTCCAAGAGACCCAGTACTTC	CASSPGGSGTVQETQYF
NA	NA	TRBV5-1	TRBJ1-5	TGCGCCAGCAGCTTGGGAGGGGGGAGCAATCAGCCCCAGCATTTT	CASSLGGGSNQPQHF
NA	TRBD1	TRBV25-1	TRBJ1-5	TGTGCCAGCAGTCAGGGGGACAATCAGCCCCAGCATTTT	CASSQGDNQPQHF
NA	NA	TRBV5-8	TRBJ1-1	TGTGCCAGCAGCTTGTTAGGCACTGAAGCTTTCTTT	CASSLLGTEAFF
NA	NA	TRBV30	TRBJ1-3	TGTGCCTGGAGTGTCCCGAGCTCTGGAAACACCATATATTTT	CAWSVPSSGNTIYF
NA	TRBD1	TRBV5-4	TRBJ1-2	TGTGCCAGCAGCTTGGTGGAGGGGGCTGTTGGCTACACCTTC	CASSLVEGAVGYTF
NA	TRBD2	TRBV6-1	TRBJ2-3	TGTGCCAGTAGGGAGGGAGGGAACACAGATACGCAGTATTTT	CASREGGNTDTQYF
once	NA	TRBV14	TRBJ2-7	TGTGCCAGCAGTCAAACCCGGACAACCAGCTACGAGCAGTACTTC	CASSQTRTTSYEQYF
NA	TRBD2	TRBV5-1	TRBJ2-1	TGCGCCAGCAGCTTGGAATGGGGACTAGCGGGGGAGCAGTTCTTC	CASSLEWGLAGEQFF
NA	TRBD1	TRBV19	TRBJ1-5	TGTGCCAGTAGTACTAGGACAGGGGGCCATCAGCCCCAGCATTTT	CASSTRTGGHQPQHF
once	TRBD1	TRBV7-7	TRBJ2-1	TGTGCTAGCAGCTTCGACAGGGGAAATGAGCAGTTCTTC	CASSFDRGNEQFF
NA	TRBD1	TRBV18	TRBJ2-2	TGTGCCAGCTCACCGGGACAGATCAACACCGGGGAGCTGTTTTTT	CASSPGQINTGELFF
NA	TRBD1	TRBV10-2	TRBJ1-6	TGCGCCAGCAGTCCCCGGACAGGGGATAATTCACCCCTCCACTTT	CASSPRTGDNSPLHF
NA	TRBD1	TRBV18	TRBJ1-1	TGTGCCAGCTCAAGAAGGGGGCTGAACACTGAAGCTTTCTTT	CASSRRGLNTEAFF
NA	NA	TRBV30	TRBJ2-1	TGTGCCTGGAGAGGCAATGAGCAGTTCTTC	CAWRGNEQFF
NA	NA	TRBV6-1	TRBJ1-1	TGTGCCAGCAGTGAACCCGCTGAAGCTTTCTTT	CASSEPAEAFF
NA	NA	TRBV30	TRBJ2-3	TGTGCCTGGACGGTGGCAGATACGCAGTATTTT	CAWTVADTQYF
NA	TRBD2	TRBV7-3	TRBJ2-5	TGTGCCAGCAGCCCCTCGGGGGGAGGAGAGACCCAGTACTTC	CASSPSGGGETQYF
few	NA	TRBV9	TRBJ1-1	TGTGCCAGCAGCGTAGCGGGGCGCACTGAAGCTTTCTTT	CASSVAGRTEAFF
NA	NA	TRBV30	TRBJ2-2	TGTGCCTGGAGCGGGGGCGGCGGCGGGGAGCTGTTTTTT	CAWSGGGGGELFF
once	NA	TRBV30	TRBJ1-5	TGTGCCTGGAGTAATCAGGGGAATCAGCCCCAGCATTTT	CAWSNQGNQPQHF
NA	NA	TRBV29-1	TRBJ1-1	TGCAGCGTTGAACGGTCGAGGGGGACTGAAGCTTTCTTT	CSVERSRGTEAFF
NA	TRBD1	TRBV27	TRBJ1-1	TGTGCCAGCACAAGACAGGGTGAGAACACTGAAGCTTTCTTT	CASTRQGENTEAFF
NA	NA	TRBV28	TRBJ1-2	TGTGCCAGCAGCTCCGAGGTCCATGGCTACACCTTC	CASSSEVHGYTF
NA	NA	TRBV7-2	TRBJ2-3	TGTGCCAGCAGCCCTCAGACTGGGGGAGATACGCAGTATTTT	CASSPQTGGDTQYF
NA	NA	TRBV7-8	TRBJ2-5	TGTGCCAGCAGCACTCGTACCCCCGGCGGGACCCAGTACTTC	CASSTRTPGGTQYF
NA	NA	TRBV5-6	TRBJ1-6	TGTGCCAGCAGCTTTGGCCTAAATAATTCACCCCTCCACTTT	CASSFGLNNSPLHF
NA	TRBD2	TRBV10-3	TRBJ2-1	TGTGCCATCAGTCCCCGGGGAGGGGCCTCCAATGAGCAGTTCTTC	CAISPRGGASNEQFF
NA	NA	TRBV2	TRBJ1-1	TGTGCCAGCAGCTACACAGGGAACACTGAAGCTTTCTTT	CASSYTGNTEAFF
once	TRBD1	TRBV2	TRBJ2-5	TGTGCCAGCAGTGAACCCGCAAGTGGACAGGGGGGGGAGACCCAGTACTTC	CASSEPASGQGGETQYF
NA	NA	TRBV5-1	TRBJ1-1	TGCGCCAGCAGCTTGGACAGAGTGAACACTGAAGCTTTCTTT	CASSLDRVNTEAFF
NA	TRBD2	TRBV9	TRBJ2-3	TGTGCCAGCAGCGTAGCGGGAGGGCCTGTCGATACGCAGTATTTT	CASSVAGGPVDTQYF
NA	TRBD2	TRBV7-2	TRBJ2-7	TGTGCCAGCAGCTTAAGGAGCGGGGGCGGGACCTACGAGCAGTACTTC	CASSLRSGGGTYEQYF
NA	NA	TRBV5-4	TRBJ2-5	TGTGCCAGCAGCCCTACAGGGAGTCAAGAGACCCAGTACTTC	CASSPTGSQETQYF
NA	NA	TRBV5-1	TRBJ1-4	TGCGCCAGCAGCTTGCGCCAAGGGAATGAAAAACTGTTTTTT	CASSLRQGNEKLFF
NA	TRBD2	TRBV9	TRBJ2-7	TGTGCCAGCAGCGTAGGCCCAGCGGGAGGGCCTGGCGAGCAGTACTTC	CASSVGPAGGPGEQYF
NA	TRBD1	TRBV6-1	TRBJ2-7	TGTGCCAGCAGTCAAGGACAGGGGGTAATCTACGAGCAGTACTTC	CASSQGQGVIYEQYF
NA	TRBD2	TRBV14	TRBJ2-2	TGTGCCACCAACAAGCGGGAGGGGTCGCCCGGGGAGCTGTTTTTT	CATNKREGSPGELFF
few	NA	TRBV30	TRBJ1-5	TGTGCCTGGAGCGCCATTGGGGCAGCCAATCAGCCCCAGCATTTT	CAWSAIGAANQPQHF
few	NA	TRBV9	TRBJ1-5	TGTGCCAGCAGCGTTGGCTCAGGGCCCTCCAATCAGCCCCAGCATTTT	CASSVGSGPSNQPQHF
NA	TRBD1	TRBV6-1	TRBJ1-2	TGTGCCAGCACCCGGACAGGCAGAGATAACTATGGCTACACCTTC	CASTRTGRDNYGYTF
NA	TRBD1	TRBV25-1	TRBJ1-4	TGTGCCAGCAGTGAATATAGGCCACAGGGGATTCCTAATGAAAAACTGTTTTTT	CASSEYRPQGIPNEKLFF
NA	NA	TRBV5-6	TRBJ1-3	TGTGCCAGCGGCAGACCGGACTCTGGAAACACCATATATTTT	CASGRPDSGNTIYF
NA	NA	TRBV14	TRBJ1-1	TGTGCCAGCAGCCTGAAATCTGGGGGGACTGAAGCTTTCTTT	CASSLKSGGTEAFF
NA	NA	TRBV6-6	TRBJ2-7	TGTGCCAGCAGTCGGGACCTCTACGAGCAGTACTTC	CASSRDLYEQYF
NA	NA	TRBV11-3	TRBJ2-3	TGTGCCAGCAGCTTTACGCAAATTAGCACAGATACGCAGTATTTT	CASSFTQISTDTQYF
NA	TRBD1	TRBV6-6	TRBJ1-1	TGTGCCAGCAGACTATATGGGGGACAGGGGGGCACTGAAGCTTTCTTT	CASRLYGGQGGTEAFF
NA	TRBD2	TRBV4-2	TRBJ2-7	TGTGCCAGCAGCCAAGATACTAGCGCAACCTACGAGCAGTACTTC	CASSQDTSATYEQYF
NA	NA	TRBV19	TRBJ1-2	TGTGCCAGTAAGGGTACGGGGGCACACTATGGCTACACCTTC	CASKGTGAHYGYTF
once	NA	TRBV6-5	TRBJ2-7	TGTGCCAGCAGCTCCACCTACTCCGAGCAGTACTTC	CASSSTYSEQYF
NA	TRBD2	TRBV5-6	TRBJ2-1	TGTGCCAGCAGCTTTGCCGCCGGGACTAGAGTTGATGAGCAGTTCTTC	CASSFAAGTRVDEQFF
NA	NA	TRBV7-9	TRBJ1-1	TGTGCCAGCAGCTCCTGGGCCTCTTACGCCGCTAGAGACACTGAAGCTTTCTTT	CASSSWASYAARDTEAFF